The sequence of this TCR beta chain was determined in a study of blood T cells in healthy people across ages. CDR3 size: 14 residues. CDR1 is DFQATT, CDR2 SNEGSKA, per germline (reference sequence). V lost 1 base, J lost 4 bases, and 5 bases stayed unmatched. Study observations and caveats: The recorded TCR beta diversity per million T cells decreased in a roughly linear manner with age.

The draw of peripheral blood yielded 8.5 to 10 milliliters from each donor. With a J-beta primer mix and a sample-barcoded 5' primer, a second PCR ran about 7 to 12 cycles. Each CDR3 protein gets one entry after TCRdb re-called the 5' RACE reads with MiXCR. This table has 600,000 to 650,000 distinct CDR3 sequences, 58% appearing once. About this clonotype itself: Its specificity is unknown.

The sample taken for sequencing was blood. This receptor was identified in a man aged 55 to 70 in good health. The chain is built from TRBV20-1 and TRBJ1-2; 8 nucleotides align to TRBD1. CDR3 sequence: CSARVQGASYGYTF. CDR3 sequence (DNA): TGCAGTGCTAGAGTGCAGGGGGCTAGCTATGGCTACACCTTC.